The sample holds many counts of the clone carrying this TCR beta chain. This entry comes from a study of breast tumors, draining lymph nodes, adjacent tissues. Germline lookup yields CDR1 SGHDN and CDR2 FVKESK. Trimming pared 6 bases from V and 8 bases from J, leaving 19 bases between. This CDR3 is 14 amino acids long. One entry per CDR3 protein, called by TCRdb with MiXCR from the multiplex PCR reads. The data hold approximately 200,000 distinct CDR3 sequences, with 31% observed a single time. The lymph nodes were axillary draining lymph nodes from breast cancer patients. Material for sequencing was axillary lymph node tissue. The TCR comes from a female donor with breast cancer. Some clones in this sample may be carry-over from other donors' samples. The chain joins TRBV14 to TRBJ1-2; D gene uncertain. DNA for the CDR3: TGTGCCAGCAGTCCCGGGCCTTCAGTTGGGGGCTACACCTTC. Its protein product is CASSPGPSVGGYTF.